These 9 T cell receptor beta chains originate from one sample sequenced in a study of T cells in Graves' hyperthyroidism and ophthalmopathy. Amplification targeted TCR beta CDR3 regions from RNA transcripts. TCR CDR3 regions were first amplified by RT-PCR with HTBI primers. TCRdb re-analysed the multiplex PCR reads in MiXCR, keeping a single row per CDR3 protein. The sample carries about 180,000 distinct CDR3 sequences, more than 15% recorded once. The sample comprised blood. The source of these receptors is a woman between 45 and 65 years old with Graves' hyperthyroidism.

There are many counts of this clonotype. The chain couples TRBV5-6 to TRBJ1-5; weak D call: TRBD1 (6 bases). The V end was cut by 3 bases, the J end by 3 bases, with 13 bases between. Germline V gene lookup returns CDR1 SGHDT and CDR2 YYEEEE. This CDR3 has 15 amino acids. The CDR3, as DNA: TGTGCCAGCAGCTGGGGGCGACAGATCAATCAGCCCCAGCATTTT. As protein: CASSWGRQINQPQHF. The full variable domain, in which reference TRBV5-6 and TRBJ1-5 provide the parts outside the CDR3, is DAGVTQSPTHLIKTRGQQVTLRCSPKSGHDTVSWYQQALGQGPQFIFQYYEEEERQRGNFPDRFSGHQFPNYSSELNVNALLLGDSALYLCASSWGRQINQPQHFGDGTRLSIL.

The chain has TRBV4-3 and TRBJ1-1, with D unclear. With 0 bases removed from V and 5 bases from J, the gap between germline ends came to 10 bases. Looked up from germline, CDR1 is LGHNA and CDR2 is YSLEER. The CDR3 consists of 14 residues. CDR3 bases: TGCGCCAGCAGCCAAGATAATCAGATGACTGAAGCTTTCTTT. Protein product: CASSQDNQMTEAFF.

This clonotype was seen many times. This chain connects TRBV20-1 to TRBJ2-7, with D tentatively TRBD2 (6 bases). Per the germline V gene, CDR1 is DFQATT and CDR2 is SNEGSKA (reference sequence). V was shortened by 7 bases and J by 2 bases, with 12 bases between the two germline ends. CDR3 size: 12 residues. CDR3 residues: CSVATGAYEQYF. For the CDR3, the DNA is TGCAGTGTGGCGACGGGGGCCTACGAGCAGTACTTC.

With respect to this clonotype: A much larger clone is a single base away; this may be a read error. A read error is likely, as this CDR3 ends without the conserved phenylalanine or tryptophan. CDR3 DNA sequence: TGTGCCAGCAGTTTCGGCGGAGGGAAAAACATTCAGTACTCC. Its protein product is CASSFGGGKNIQYS. The chain couples TRBV12-3 or TRBV12-4 to TRBJ2-4, with a tentative D call TRBD2 (6 bases). The CDR3 is 14 residues long. Deletions cut 3 bases from V and 4 bases from J, with 10 bases between.

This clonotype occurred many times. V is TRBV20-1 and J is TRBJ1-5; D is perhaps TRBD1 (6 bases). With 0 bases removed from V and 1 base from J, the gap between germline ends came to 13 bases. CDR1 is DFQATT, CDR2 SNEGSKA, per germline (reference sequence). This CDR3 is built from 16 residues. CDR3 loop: CSARDSARGSNQPQHF. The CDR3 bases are TGCAGTGCTAGAGATTCCGCCAGGGGAAGCAATCAGCCCCAGCATTTT.

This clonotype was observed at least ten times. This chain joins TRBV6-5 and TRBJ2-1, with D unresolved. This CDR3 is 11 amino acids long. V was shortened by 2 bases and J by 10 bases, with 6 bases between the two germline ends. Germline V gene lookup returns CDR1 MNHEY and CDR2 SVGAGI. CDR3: CASSYNGEQFF. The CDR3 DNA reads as TGTGCCAGCAGTTACAACGGCGAGCAGTTCTTC.

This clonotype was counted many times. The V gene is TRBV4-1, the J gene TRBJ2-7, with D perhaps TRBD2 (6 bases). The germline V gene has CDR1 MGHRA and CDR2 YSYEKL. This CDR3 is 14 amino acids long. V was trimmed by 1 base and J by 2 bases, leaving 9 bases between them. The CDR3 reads CASSQVPGAYEQYF. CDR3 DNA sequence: TGCGCCAGCAGCCAAGTCCCGGGGGCCTACGAGCAGTACTTC.

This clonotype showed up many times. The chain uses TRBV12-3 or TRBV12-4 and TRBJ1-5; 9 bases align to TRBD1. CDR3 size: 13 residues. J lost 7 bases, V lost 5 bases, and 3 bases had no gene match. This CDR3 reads CASSTGGIQPQHF. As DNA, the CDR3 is TGTGCCAGCAGTACAGGGGGCATACAGCCCCAGCATTTT.

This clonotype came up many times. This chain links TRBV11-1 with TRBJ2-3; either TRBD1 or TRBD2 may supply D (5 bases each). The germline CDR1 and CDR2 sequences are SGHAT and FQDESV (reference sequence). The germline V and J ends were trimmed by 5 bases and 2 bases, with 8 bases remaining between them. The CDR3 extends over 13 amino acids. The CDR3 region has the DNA TGTGCCAGCAGCCGGGACGCCACAGATACGCAGTATTTT. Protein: CASSRDATDTQYF.